The 20 T cell receptor beta chains given below trace back to one sample, sequenced in a study of Graves' ophthalmopathy and Graves' hyperthyroidism. The authors amplified TCR beta CDR3 regions from RNA transcripts. Second-round multiplex PCR came after first-round RT-PCR with HTBI primers. TCRdb passed the multiplex PCR reads through MiXCR, listing each CDR3 protein once. The sample has about 740,000 distinct CDR3 sequences; 35% to 50% are singletons. Sequenced material: peripheral blood. The receptors shown here come from an adult man with Graves' ophthalmopathy.

This clonotype was counted only a few times. This sequence joins TRBV2 and TRBJ1-3, with TRBD1 matching over 8 bases. CDR1 SNHLY and CDR2 FYNNEI come from the germline V gene. The CDR3 has 16 amino acids. The junction had 7 bases not matched to a gene; V was cut back by 6 bases and J by 0 bases. The CDR3 bases are TGTGCCAGCAGCCACCAGGACAGGGCCTCTGGAAACACCATATATTTT. The encoded protein is CASSHQDRASGNTIYF.

With respect to this clonotype: A much larger clone sits a single nucleotide away, making a read error possible. The chain combines TRBV29-1 with TRBJ1-4; D ambiguous. The CDR3 runs to 13 residues. V was cut by 5 bases and J by 7 bases, with 14 bases left in between. Germline CDR1 and CDR2: SQVTM and ANQGSEA. CDR3 DNA: TGCAGCGTTCAGAGAGAGGGTGGTGAAAAACTGTTTTTT. Translated: CSVQREGGEKLFF. Using reference TRBV29-1 and TRBJ1-4 for the parts outside the CDR3, the full variable domain is SAVISQKPSRDICQRGTSLTIQCQVDSQVTMMFWYRQQPGQSLTLIATANQGSEATYESGFVIDKFPISRPNLTFSTLTVSNMSPEDSSIYLCSVQREGGEKLFFGSGTQLSVL.

The sample holds a few counts of this clonotype. One junction end disagrees with the germline gene, perhaps due to a read error. The chain combines TRBV10-3 with TRBJ1-5; 7 nucleotides align to TRBD1. CDR1 ENHRY and CDR2 SYGVKD come from the germline V gene. CDR3 length: 14 residues. CDR3 nucleotide sequence: TGTGCCAGCAGTCTTACAGGGGTCACTCAGCCCCAGCATTTT. This gives the protein CASSLTGVTQPQHF.

This clonotype was seen ten or more times. CDR3 DNA sequence: TGTGCCAGCAGCTTTGACCTCCGCGGTACCTACGAGCAGTACTTC. It yields the protein CASSFDLRGTYEQYF. The genes are TRBV7-2 and TRBJ2-7; D is uncertain. CDR3 length: 15 amino acids. V lost 3 bases to trimming and J lost 2 bases, with 14 bases between them. From germline, CDR1 is SGHTA and CDR2 FQGNSA.

This sequence joins TRBV20-1 and TRBJ1-4; possibly TRBD1 for D (6 bases). V shed 3 bases and J shed 6 bases, with 11 bases lying between them. The CDR3 is made up of 13 amino acids. In germline, CDR1 is DFQATT, CDR2 SNEGSKA (reference sequence). The CDR3 DNA is TGCAGTGCTAGGACAGGTCCGGATGAAAAACTGTTTTTT. Translation gives CSARTGPDEKLFF.

On this clonotype itself: An end of the junction does not agree with germline; a read error may underlie this. The rearrangement joins TRBV10-3 to TRBJ2-7, with a possible D match to TRBD1 (6 bases). CDR1 is ENHRY and CDR2 is SYGVKD in the germline V gene. This CDR3 has 17 residues. The CDR3 loop is CASSYASGTGLAYEQYF. The CDR3 DNA sequence: TGTGCCAGCAGTTACGCCTCCGGAACAGGGCTAGCCTACGAGCAGTACTTC.

This clonotype was counted a few times. The V call is TRBV5-1, the J call TRBJ1-1; possible D gene TRBD1, 5 bases. CDR1 and CDR2 (germline): SGHRS, YFSETQ. The CDR3 spans 15 residues. V was shortened by 0 bases and J by 4 bases, with 13 bases between the two germline ends. The CDR3 DNA is TGCGCCAGCAGCTTGGGGGTGGGGGGTGTCACTGAAGCTTTCTTT. This gives the protein CASSLGVGGVTEAFF.

A word on this clonotype: A clone one base away is much larger, so this may be a read error. The chain couples TRBV7-9 to TRBJ1-6; D unclear. This CDR3 region has 14 residues. V lost 2 bases and J lost 13, with 15 bases in between. Germline values: CDR1 SEHNR, CDR2 FQNEAQ (reference sequence). CDR3 DNA: TGTGCCAGCAGCTTAACCCTGCCGAGCTCGCCCCTCCACTTT. This translates into CASSLTLPSSPLHF.

This chain joins TRBV19 and TRBJ2-7; no definite D call. The CDR3 runs 15 residues. V lost 4 bases, J lost 3 bases, and 16 bases lay in between. Germline V gives CDR1 LNHDA, CDR2 SQIVND (reference sequence). The CDR3 region is CASSKMVGLRYEQYF. The CDR3 bases are TGTGCCAGTAGTAAAATGGTGGGGTTGCGCTACGAGCAGTACTTC. The entire variable domain, with the rest obtained from reference TRBV19 and TRBJ2-7, is as follows: DGGITQSPKYLFRKEGQNVTLSCEQNLNHDAMYWYRQDPGQGLRLIYYSQIVNDFQKGDIAEGYSVSREKKESFPLTVTSAQKNPTAFYLCASSKMVGLRYEQYFGPGTRLTVT.

In its sample, this clonotype was seen many times. The chain couples TRBV5-8 to TRBJ2-5; D ambiguous. Trimming took off 0 bases at V and 9 bases at J, with 12 bases between the two ends. The CDR3 is 13 amino acids. Germline V gene data show CDR1 as SGHTS and CDR2 as YDEGEE. The CDR3: CASSLARVGSQYF. CDR3 DNA sequence: TGTGCCAGCAGCTTGGCCCGGGTCGGGTCCCAGTACTTC.

V gene TRBV11-2 combines with J gene TRBJ1-4, with a tentative D call TRBD1 (5 bases). CDR1 SGHAT and CDR2 FQNNGV come from the germline V gene. This CDR3 has 16 residues. Trimming took off 4 bases at V and 5 bases at J, with 17 bases between the two ends. The CDR3 is CASSSTGGDRNEKLFF. The CDR3 DNA follows: TGTGCCAGCAGCTCCACGGGGGGGGATAGGAATGAAAAACTGTTTTTT.

This sequence joins TRBV2 and TRBJ2-3; tentatively, D is TRBD1 (7 bases). Trimming stripped 3 bases from V and 3 bases from J, with 13 bases between. CDR1 and CDR2 (germline): SNHLY, FYNNEI. The CDR3 sequence is 15 residues long. The CDR3 DNA sequence: TGTGCCAGCAGTGAGGACTACAGGGGTACAGATACGCAGTATTTT. Translated, it gives CASSEDYRGTDTQYF. The full variable domain, completed using reference TRBV2 and TRBJ2-3, is EPEVTQTPSHQVTQMGQEVILRCVPISNHLYFYWYRQILGQKVEFLVSFYNNEISEKSEIFDDQFSVERPDGSNFTLKIRSTKLEDSAMYFCASSEDYRGTDTQYFGPGTRLTVL.

Points on this clonotype: This sequence may be a read error, since a much larger clone differs from it by one base. The chain carries TRBV7-2 and TRBJ2-7, with 12 bases aligning to TRBD2. The CDR3 length is 15 residues. The V gene's germline CDR1 is SGHTA and CDR2 FQGNSA. CDR3 bases: TGTGCCAGCAGCGTAGCTAGCGGGAGGGTGTACGAGCAGTACTTC. Its protein is CASSVASGRVYEQYF.

In the case of this clonotype: The conserved phenylalanine or tryptophan is not found at the CDR3 terminus, so this likely reflects a read error. The V and J genes are TRBV29-1 and TRBJ2-7; TRBD2 agrees at 14 bases. The germline V gene has CDR1 SQVTM and CDR2 ANQGSEA. The CDR3 is 15 residues long. The ends lost 7 bases at V and 0 bases at J; junction bases unmatched: 5. CDR3 DNA sequence: TGCAGCGGGTATGGGACTAGCGGGAGCTCCTACGAGCAGTACCTC. Protein sequence: CSGYGTSGSSYEQYL.

The CDR3 is CSVQKETQYF. The CDR3 nucleotides are TGCAGTGTTCAGAAGGAGACCCAGTACTTC. This chain connects TRBV20-1 to TRBJ2-5; D unresolved. Trimming pared 7 bases from V and 5 bases from J, leaving 8 bases between. CDR3 size: 10 residues. Germline loops: CDR1 DFQATT, CDR2 SNEGSKA (reference sequence).

As concerns this clonotype: Given the absence of the conserved phenylalanine or tryptophan at the CDR3 end, a read error is likely. The DNA is omitted, as the CDR3 cannot be located on it reliably, and the CDR3 follows TCRdb's listing. This chain uses TRBV12-3 or TRBV12-4 with TRBJ1-2; the table gives TRBD1 as D, unverified against the DNA. The length of the CDR3 is 12 amino acids, counting both ends. CDR3 residues: CASSSRTGGSRL.

This clonotype was seen a handful of times. The chain combines TRBV11-2 with TRBJ2-5, with unresolved D. Germline assignment: CDR1 SGHAT and CDR2 FQNNGV. Trimming took off 5 bases at V and 4 bases at J, with 14 bases between the two ends. This CDR3 is built from 14 residues. This CDR3 reads CASSPQQGSETQYF. As DNA, the CDR3 is TGTGCCAGCAGCCCCCAACAAGGGTCAGAGACCCAGTACTTC.

In its sample, this clonotype was seen a few times. This sequence joins TRBV20-1 and TRBJ2-5; TRBD2 agrees at 7 bases. The CDR3 contains 16 residues. Germline V gene lookup returns CDR1 DFQATT and CDR2 SNEGSKA (reference sequence). J gave up 1 base and V 0 bases, and 8 bases lay outside the gene matches. CDR3 sequence reads: CSARDTRASGQETQYF. The CDR3 DNA follows: TGCAGTGCTAGAGATACGCGGGCTAGCGGCCAAGAGACCCAGTACTTC.

J is TRBJ1-2 and V is TRBV25-1, with 9 nucleotides matching TRBD1. Losses at the gene ends were 5 bases for V and 5 bases for J; bases not matched to a gene: 12. Germline loops: CDR1 MGHDK, CDR2 SYGVNS. The CDR3 sequence is 16 residues long. The DNA of the CDR3 is TGTGCCAGCAGTCCTACCCCCGGGACAGGGAGATATGGCTACACCTTC. Its protein product is CASSPTPGTGRYGYTF.

This clonotype occurred a few times. This chain connects TRBV15 to TRBJ2-3; D is undetermined. CDR3 length equals 13 residues. Per germline, CDR1 LNHNV and CDR2 YYDKDF (reference sequence). V dropped 2 bases and J dropped 2 bases, with 5 bases sitting between them. CDR3 sequence: CATSRLNTDTQYF. The CDR3 DNA is TGTGCCACCAGCAGACTAAACACAGATACGCAGTATTTT.